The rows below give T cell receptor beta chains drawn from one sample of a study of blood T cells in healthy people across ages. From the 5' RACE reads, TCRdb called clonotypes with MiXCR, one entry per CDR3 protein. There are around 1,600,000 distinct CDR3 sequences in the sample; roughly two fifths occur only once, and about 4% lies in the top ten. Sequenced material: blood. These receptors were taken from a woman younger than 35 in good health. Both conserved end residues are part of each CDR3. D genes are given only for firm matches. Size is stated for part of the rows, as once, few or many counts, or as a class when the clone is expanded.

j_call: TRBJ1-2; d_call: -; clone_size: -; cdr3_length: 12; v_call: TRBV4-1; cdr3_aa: CASSQASFGYTF; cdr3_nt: TGCGCCAGCAGCCAAGCAAGTTTTGGCTACACCTTC
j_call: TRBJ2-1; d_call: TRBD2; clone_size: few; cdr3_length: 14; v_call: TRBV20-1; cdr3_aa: CSASSGMAYNEQFF; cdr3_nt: TGCAGTGCTAGCAGCGGGATGGCCTACAATGAGCAGTTCTTC
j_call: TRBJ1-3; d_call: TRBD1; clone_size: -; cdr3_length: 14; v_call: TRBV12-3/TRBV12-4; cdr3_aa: CASSRGTGGNTIYF; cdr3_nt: TGTGCCAGCAGTAGAGGGACAGGGGGAAACACCATATATTTT
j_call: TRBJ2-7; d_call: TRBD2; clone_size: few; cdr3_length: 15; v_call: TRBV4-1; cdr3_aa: CASSQDIAGGPEQYF; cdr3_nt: TGCGCCAGCAGCCAAGATATAGCGGGGGGGCCTGAGCAGTACTTC
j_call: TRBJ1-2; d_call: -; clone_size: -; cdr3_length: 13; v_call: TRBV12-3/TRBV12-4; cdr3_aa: CASSFRNRYGYTF; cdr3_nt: TGTGCCAGCAGTTTCAGGAACCGCTATGGCTACACCTTC
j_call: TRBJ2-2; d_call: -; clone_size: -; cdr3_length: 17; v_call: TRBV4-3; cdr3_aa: CASSQSPSGADTGELFF; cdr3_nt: TGCGCCAGCAGCCAATCCCCCTCCGGGGCAGACACCGGGGAGCTGTTTTTT
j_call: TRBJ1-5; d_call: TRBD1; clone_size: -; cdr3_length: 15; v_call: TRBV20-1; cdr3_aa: CSAGQGGNSNQPQHF; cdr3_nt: TGCAGTGCTGGACAGGGGGGGAATAGCAATCAGCCCCAGCATTTT
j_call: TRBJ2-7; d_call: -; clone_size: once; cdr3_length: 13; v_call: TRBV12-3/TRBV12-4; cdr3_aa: CASSRPDTYEQYF; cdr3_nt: TGTGCCAGCAGTCGGCCTGATACCTACGAGCAGTACTTC
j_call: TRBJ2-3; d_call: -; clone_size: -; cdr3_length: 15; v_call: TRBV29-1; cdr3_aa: CSVVPRGGSTDTQYF; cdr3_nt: TGCAGCGTTGTCCCGAGGGGGGGGTCCACAGATACGCAGTATTTT
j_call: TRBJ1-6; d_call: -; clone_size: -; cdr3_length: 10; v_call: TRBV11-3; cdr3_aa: CASSRGPLHF; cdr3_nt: TGTGCCAGCAGCCGGGGGCCCCTCCACTTT
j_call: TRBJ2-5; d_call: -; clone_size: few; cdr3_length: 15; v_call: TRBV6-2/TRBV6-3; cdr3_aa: CASRLTGPGYNEQYF; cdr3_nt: TGTGCCAGCAGATTGACCGGGCCAGGATACAATGAGCAGTACTTC
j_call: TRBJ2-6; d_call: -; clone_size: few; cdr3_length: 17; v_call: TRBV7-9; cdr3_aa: CASSFFTDPSGANVLTF; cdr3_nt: TGTGCCAGCAGCTTTTTTACAGACCCCTCTGGGGCCAACGTCCTGACTTTC
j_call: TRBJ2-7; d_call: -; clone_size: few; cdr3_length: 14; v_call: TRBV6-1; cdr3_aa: CASSLMGGSYEQYF; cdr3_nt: TGTGCCAGCAGCCTCATGGGGGGCTCCTACGAGCAGTACTTC
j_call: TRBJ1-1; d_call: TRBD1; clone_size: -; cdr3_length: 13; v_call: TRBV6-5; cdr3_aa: CASALPGTGEAFF; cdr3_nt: TGTGCCAGCGCCTTACCCGGGACAGGGGAAGCTTTCTTT
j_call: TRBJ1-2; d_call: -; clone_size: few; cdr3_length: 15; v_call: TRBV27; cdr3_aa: CASRTTWGGMDGYTF; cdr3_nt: TGTGCCAGCAGAACCACCTGGGGCGGGATGGATGGCTACACCTTC
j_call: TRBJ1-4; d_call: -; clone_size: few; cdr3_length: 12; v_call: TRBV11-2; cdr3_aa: CASSLGAGKLFF; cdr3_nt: TGTGCCAGCAGCTTAGGAGCAGGAAAACTGTTTTTT
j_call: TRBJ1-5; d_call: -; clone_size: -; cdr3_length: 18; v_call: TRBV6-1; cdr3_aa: CASTRYVPLFTSNQPQHF; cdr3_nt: TGTGCCAGTACACGTTACGTCCCCCTATTCACTAGCAATCAGCCCCAGCATTTT